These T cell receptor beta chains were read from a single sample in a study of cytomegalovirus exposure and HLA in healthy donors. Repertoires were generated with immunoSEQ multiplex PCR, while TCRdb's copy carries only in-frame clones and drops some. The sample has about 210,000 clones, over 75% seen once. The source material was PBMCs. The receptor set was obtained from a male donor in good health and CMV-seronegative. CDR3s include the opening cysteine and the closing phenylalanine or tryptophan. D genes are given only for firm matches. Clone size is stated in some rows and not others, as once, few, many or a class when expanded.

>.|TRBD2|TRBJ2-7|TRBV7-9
TGTGCCAGCAGCTCCCTGACTAGCGGGTCTTTCTACGAGCAGTACTTC
CASSSLTSGSFYEQYF
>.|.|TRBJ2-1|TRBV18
TGTGCCAGCTCAGAGATAATCGGGGATGAGCAGTTCTTC
CASSEIIGDEQFF
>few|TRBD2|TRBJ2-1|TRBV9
TGTGCCAGCAGCGGGGGGCTAGCGGGCTACCCTTCCTACAATGAGCAGTTCTTC
CASSGGLAGYPSYNEQFF
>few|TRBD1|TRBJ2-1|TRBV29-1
TGCAGCGGCCTATGGGGACAGCACTACAATGAGCAGTTCTTC
CSGLWGQHYNEQFF
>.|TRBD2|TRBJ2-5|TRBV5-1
TGCGCCAGCAGCTTGGGCGGGGGAGGGATCCAAGAGACCCAGTACTTC
CASSLGGGGIQETQYF
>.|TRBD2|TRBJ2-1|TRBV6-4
TGTGCCAGCAGTGCTCGTCGGGGAGGGCCCAACAATGAGCAGTTCTTC
CASSARRGGPNNEQFF
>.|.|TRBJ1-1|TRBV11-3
TGTGCCAGCAGCTTAGGCCGCCAGGGTTCTGAAGCTTTCTTT
CASSLGRQGSEAFF
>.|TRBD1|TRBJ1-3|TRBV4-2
TGTGCCAGCAGCCAAGCCTTACAGGGGTCCCTAGGAAACACCATATATTTT
CASSQALQGSLGNTIYF
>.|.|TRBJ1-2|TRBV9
TGTGCCAGCAGCCCCTCCGACAGCCTCTATGGCTACACCTTC
CASSPSDSLYGYTF
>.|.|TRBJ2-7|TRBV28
TGTGCCAGCAGTTTATGCGGCAGGGGGGCCTACGAGCAGTACTTC
CASSLCGRGAYEQYF
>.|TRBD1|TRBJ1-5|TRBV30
TGTGCCTGGAGTGTACAGGGGGTTCAGCCCCAGCATTTT
CAWSVQGVQPQHF
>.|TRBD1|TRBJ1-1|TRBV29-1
TGCAGCGCTATATGGGACAGACTGAACACTGAAGCTTTCTTT
CSAIWDRLNTEAFF
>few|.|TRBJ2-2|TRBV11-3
TGTGCCAGCAGCTTAGGTGCCGTCGGGGGAGGAAACACCGGGGAGCTGTTTTTT
CASSLGAVGGGNTGELFF
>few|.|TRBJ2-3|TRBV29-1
TGCAGCGCGAACAGTATGTTCACAGATACGCAGTATTTT
CSANSMFTDTQYF
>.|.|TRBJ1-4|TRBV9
TGTGCCAGCAGCGTAGGAGGGAACACCGGTGAAAAACTGTTTTTT
CASSVGGNTGEKLFF
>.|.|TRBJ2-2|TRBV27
TGTGCCAGCAGTTTTGGAGGGGCCACCGGGGAGCTGTTTTTT
CASSFGGATGELFF
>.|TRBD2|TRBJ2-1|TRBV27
TGTGCCAGCAGTTTTACGGGAGGGGGTATGAATGAGCAGTTCTTC
CASSFTGGGMNEQFF
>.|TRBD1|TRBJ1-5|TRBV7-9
TGTGCCAGCAGCCACGGGGACAGGGGGTCTTATAGCAATCAGCCCCAGCATTTT
CASSHGDRGSYSNQPQHF
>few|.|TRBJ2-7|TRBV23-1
TGCGCTAACAGGTACTCCTACGAGCAGTACTTC
CANRYSYEQYF
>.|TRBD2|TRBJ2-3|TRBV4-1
TGCGCCAGCAGCCAGGTAGCGGGAGTACGCACAGATACGCAGTATTTT
CASSQVAGVRTDTQYF
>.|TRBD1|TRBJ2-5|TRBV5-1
TGCGCCAGCAGCTACAGGGGGCAGGGAGAGACCCAGTACTTC
CASSYRGQGETQYF
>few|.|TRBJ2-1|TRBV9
TGTGCCAGCAGCGTAGATACCCTAGGGGGTAATGAGCAGTTCTTC
CASSVDTLGGNEQFF
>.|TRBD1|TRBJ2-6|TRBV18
TGTGCCAGCTCACCTTCCTCTACAGGGGCCCAAAACGTCCTGACTTTC
CASSPSSTGAQNVLTF